The 32 T cell receptor beta chains reported below all come from one sample, sequenced in a study of cytomegalovirus exposure and HLA in healthy donors. The study ran its PCR with 60 Vbeta and 13 Jbeta primers. Sequencing used immunoSEQ multiplex PCR; TCRdb keeps in-frame clones, though not all of them. This listing includes around 130,000 clones. Sequencing was done on a sample of PBMCs. The receptors stem from a woman aged 40 to 50 in good health and CMV-seronegative.

The chain is built from TRBV2 and TRBJ1-2; 9 bases are a match to TRBD1. This CDR3 region has 14 residues. Germline V gene sequence: CDR1 SNHLY, CDR2 FYNNEI. The V and J ends lost 6 bases and 3 bases, in that order; junction bases with no gene match: 5. The CDR3 region has the DNA TGTGCCAGCAGCCCGGACAGGGGCTACTATGGCTACACCTTC. Residues: CASSPDRGYYGYTF.

The gene calls are TRBV9 and TRBJ2-5; 7 nucleotides line up with TRBD2. Germline trimming cut 3 bases from V and 2 bases from J; bases unmatched to any gene: 7. The CDR3 runs 15 residues. Germline lookup yields CDR1 SGDLS and CDR2 YYNGEE. CDR3 sequence: CASSAGGGIQETQYF. For the CDR3, the DNA is TGTGCCAGCAGCGCGGGGGGAGGTATACAAGAGACCCAGTACTTC.

The chain has TRBV10-3 and TRBJ2-2, with D maybe TRBD2 (5 bases). V lost 0 bases and J 6 bases, leaving 11 bases between the germline ends. This CDR3 contains 15 residues. Germline V gene sequence: CDR1 ENHRY, CDR2 SYGVKD. The CDR3 is CAISESLAGPGELFF. CDR3 bases: TGTGCCATCAGTGAGTCCCTAGCCGGGCCCGGGGAGCTGTTTTTT.

This chain links TRBV5-1 with TRBJ2-5; D gene unclear. Per the germline V gene, CDR1 is SGHRS and CDR2 is YFSETQ. The V end was cut by 0 bases, the J end by 2 bases, with 8 bases between. The CDR3 has 14 residues. CDR3 in amino acids: CASSLEGGQETQYF. The CDR3 DNA follows: TGCGCCAGCAGCTTGGAAGGCGGTCAAGAGACCCAGTACTTC.

The V gene is TRBV19, the J gene TRBJ1-2; TRBD1 agrees at 7 bases. The CDR3 is made up of 14 amino acids. Germline V gene sequence: CDR1 LNHDA, CDR2 SQIVND (reference sequence). Trimming removed 5 bases from V and 3 bases from J; junction bases left unmatched: 6. CDR3 region: CASSADRRYYGYTF. The CDR3, as DNA: TGTGCCAGTAGTGCGGACAGGAGATACTATGGCTACACCTTC.

The rearrangement uses TRBV7-9 and TRBJ2-3, with 8 bases matching TRBD2. Per the germline V gene, CDR1 is SEHNR and CDR2 is FQNEAQ (reference sequence). With 4 bases clipped from V and 4 bases from J, the junction kept 10 bases outside the gene matches. This CDR3 spans 16 amino acids. The DNA of the CDR3 is TGTGCCAGCAGCTCTCCATGGACTAGCCGCGCAGATACGCAGTATTTT. Protein sequence: CASSSPWTSRADTQYF.

The chain employs TRBV7-9 and TRBJ2-1; 11 bases fit TRBD2. Trimming at V came to 8 bases and at J to 5 bases, leaving 11 bases not matched to a gene. The CDR3 extends over 16 amino acids. From germline, CDR1 is SEHNR and CDR2 FQNEAQ (reference sequence). As DNA, the CDR3 is TGTGCCAGCGCCTTCAAGGGGACTAGCGGTAACAATGAGCAGTTCTTC. This gives the protein CASAFKGTSGNNEQFF.

This rearrangement joins TRBV9 to TRBJ2-1; 8 bases agree with TRBD2. Germline V gene sequence: CDR1 SGDLS, CDR2 YYNGEE. The CDR3 runs to 14 residues. V shed 4 bases and J 7 bases; nucleotides not matched to a gene: 7. CDR3 DNA sequence: TGTGCCAGCAGCCCGGGGGGGCACGGGAATGAGCAGTTCTTC. Amino acid sequence: CASSPGGHGNEQFF.

The chain couples TRBV25-1 to TRBJ2-7; 10 bases are shared with TRBD1. Looked up from germline, CDR1 is MGHDK and CDR2 is SYGVNS. Germline trimming cut 4 bases from V and 4 bases from J; bases unmatched to any gene: 10. This CDR3 comprises 16 residues. The CDR3 region is CASSGLPGTGDYEQYF. The DNA of the CDR3 is TGTGCCAGCAGTGGACTCCCCGGGACAGGGGATTACGAGCAGTACTTC.

The chain is built from TRBV6-1 and TRBJ2-7, with D possibly matching TRBD1 (6 bases). This CDR3 is built from 13 residues. CDR1 is MNHNS, CDR2 SASEGT, per germline. Trimming pared 5 bases from V and 3 bases from J, leaving 11 bases between. In DNA form, the CDR3 reads TGTGCCAGCAGTCACGAACAGGGCTACGAGCAGTACGTC. It yields the protein CASSHEQGYEQYV.

The chain employs TRBV10-2 and TRBJ2-7, with TRBD1 as a possible D gene (5 bases). The CDR3 loop spans 13 amino acids. Germline lookup yields CDR1 WSHSY and CDR2 SAAADI. Trimming took off 7 bases at V and 0 bases at J, with 10 bases between the two ends. The CDR3, as DNA: TGCGCCAGCACCGGCACAGGCTCCTACGAGCAGTACGTC. Protein: CASTGTGSYEQYV.

The CDR3 DNA sequence: TGTGCCAGCAGGAGACGGGATAGCAATCAGCCCCAGCATTTT. Its protein product is CASRRRDSNQPQHF. The V call is TRBV6-5, the J call TRBJ1-5; D unresolved. Germline V gene sequence: CDR1 MNHEY, CDR2 SVGAGI. This CDR3 has 14 residues. V was cut by 6 bases and J by 0 bases, with 9 bases left in between.

The V gene is TRBV7-2, the J gene TRBJ2-2; D is ambiguous. CDR1 SGHTA and CDR2 FQGNSA come from the germline V gene. Trimming removed 3 bases at V and 7 bases at J, with 12 bases between. This CDR3 spans 14 amino acids. DNA for the CDR3: TGTGCCAGCAGCTTCGATAGAACTGTCGGGGAGCTGTTTTTT. Its protein is CASSFDRTVGELFF.

This chain links TRBV28 with TRBJ1-2; 7 bases are a match to TRBD1. Germline V gene data show CDR1 as MDHEN and CDR2 as SYDVKM. J was trimmed by 7 bases and V by 10 bases; bases with no gene match: 15. This CDR3 comprises 14 residues. The CDR3 protein is CATKGATGLFGYTF. CDR3 nucleotide sequence: TGTGCCACCAAAGGGGCGACAGGGCTGTTTGGCTACACCTTC.

The genes are TRBV10-3 and TRBJ2-1; the D gene is possibly TRBD1 (6 bases). Trimming removed 4 bases from V and 7 bases from J, with 17 bases in between. Germline V gene sequence: CDR1 ENHRY, CDR2 SYGVKD. This CDR3 comprises 15 residues. CDR3 sequence reads: CAISGGDRIGNEQFF. Here the CDR3 DNA reads TGTGCCATCAGTGGCGGCGACAGGATAGGAAATGAGCAGTTCTTC.

The chain joins TRBV7-9 to TRBJ2-5, with a possible D match to TRBD1 (6 bases). The germline V gene encodes CDR1 SEHNR and CDR2 FQNEAQ (reference sequence). Trimming pared 6 bases from V and 4 bases from J, leaving 12 bases between. This CDR3 is 13 amino acids long. CDR3 nucleotides: TGTGCCAGCAGGGGGGCGGCGGGAGAGACCCAGTACTTC. Protein sequence: CASRGAAGETQYF.

The chain is built from TRBV2 and TRBJ1-4; D gene uncertain. V was clipped by 6 bases and J by 5 bases, with 13 bases between them. CDR1 and CDR2 (germline): SNHLY, FYNNEI. This CDR3 region has 14 residues. The CDR3 reads CASSNQESNEKLFF. For the CDR3, the DNA is TGTGCCAGCAGCAATCAAGAGTCGAATGAAAAACTGTTTTTT.

The chain joins TRBV5-6 to TRBJ2-3; tentative D call: TRBD2 (5 bases). The CDR3 has 13 residues. Trimming cost V 4 bases and J 4 bases, with 10 bases left between them. The germline gives CDR1 SGHDT, CDR2 YYEEEE. CDR3 sequence (DNA): TGTGCCAGCAGCCCGCTAGCAGCAGATACGCAGTATTTT. This encodes CASSPLAADTQYF.

The V call is TRBV28, the J call TRBJ1-6; possibly TRBD1 for D (5 bases). The CDR3 totals 14 residues. The germline CDR1 and CDR2 sequences are MDHEN and SYDVKM. The V gene lost 3 bases and the J gene lost 6 bases, with 9 bases spanning the gap. CDR3 in DNA: TGTGCCAGCAGTTTTTCCAGGGCTAATTCACCCCTCCACTTT. Its translation is CASSFSRANSPLHF. Based on the CDR3 plus reference TRBV28 and TRBJ1-6, the full variable domain is DVKVTQSSRYLVKRTGEKVFLECVQDMDHENMFWYRQDPGLGLRLIYFSYDVKMKEKGDIPEGYSVSREKKERFSLILESASTNQTSMYLCASSFSRANSPLHFGNGTRLTVT.

The gene calls are TRBV5-5 and TRBJ2-2; 7 bases match TRBD2. Per the germline V gene, CDR1 is SGHKS and CDR2 is YYEKEE (reference sequence). J was trimmed by 4 bases and V by 6 bases; bases with no gene match: 12. CDR3 size: 16 residues. The CDR3 bases are TGTGCCAGCACCGTTAGGGAGGGCTCGACCACCGGGGAGCTGTTTTTT. Translating it yields CASTVREGSTTGELFF. The complete variable domain, with remaining parts taken from reference TRBV5-5 and TRBJ2-2, reads DAGVTQSPTHLIKTRGQQVTLRCSPISGHKSVSWYQQVLGQGPQFIFQYYEKEERGRGNFPDRFSARQFPNYSSELNVNALLLGDSALYLCASTVREGSTTGELFFGEGSRLTVL.

CDR3 in DNA: TGTGCCAGCAGCTTGAGGGGTACTGAAGCTTTCTTT. Its protein is CASSLRGTEAFF. The chain combines TRBV5-5 with TRBJ1-1, with a tentative D call TRBD1 (5 bases). V lost 1 base, J lost 5 bases, and 6 bases lay in between. The CDR3 runs 12 residues. Looked up from germline, CDR1 is SGHKS and CDR2 is YYEKEE (reference sequence).

This rearrangement joins TRBV20-1 to TRBJ1-2; D not certain. Germline assignment: CDR1 DFQATT and CDR2 SNEGSKA (reference sequence). With 5 bases removed from V and 0 bases from J, the gap between germline ends came to 4 bases. The CDR3 loop spans 11 amino acids. Written as DNA, the CDR3 is TGCAGTGCTGGCACTAACTATGGCTACACCTTC. This sequence encodes CSAGTNYGYTF.

The V and J genes are TRBV21-1 and TRBJ2-7; no check of the table's D call, TRBD2, against the DNA was made. TRBV21-1 is a documented pseudogene. The CDR3 loop spans 12 amino acids. The CDR3 loop reads CASSTKPYEQYF. The CDR3 nucleotides read TGTGCCAGCAGCACTAAACCCTACGAGCAGTACTTC.

The gene calls are TRBV6-4 and TRBJ2-2; no definite D call. Germline lookup yields CDR1 MRHNA and CDR2 SNTAGT. Trimming took off 0 bases at V and 8 bases at J, with 4 bases between the two ends. This CDR3 region has 12 residues. The CDR3 DNA sequence: TGTGCCAGCAGTGACTCTCCGGGGGAGCTGTTTTTT. Its translation is CASSDSPGELFF.

The gene calls are TRBV7-3 and TRBJ2-2, with TRBD1 as a possible D gene (5 bases). V lost 2 bases and J 4 bases, leaving 8 bases between the germline ends. The CDR3 length is 14 residues. Looked up from germline, CDR1 is SGHTA and CDR2 is FQGTGA. The CDR3 protein is CASSLGAFTGELFF. CDR3 DNA: TGTGCCAGCAGCTTAGGGGCGTTCACCGGGGAGCTGTTTTTT.

The chain links TRBV7-2 to TRBJ2-7, with D maybe TRBD1 (5 bases). Germline values: CDR1 SGHTA, CDR2 FQGNSA. The CDR3 runs to 15 residues. Trimming cost V 0 bases and J 2 bases, with 11 bases left between them. The DNA for the CDR3 is TGTGCCAGCAGCTTAGCGGGCAGGGCTACCTACGAGCAGTACGTC. Translated: CASSLAGRATYEQYV.

The rearrangement uses TRBV5-4 and TRBJ2-5, with D unresolved. The CDR3 spans 14 residues. V was shortened by 0 bases and J by 2 bases, with 8 bases between the two germline ends. The germline gives CDR1 SGHNT, CDR2 YYREEE (reference sequence). CDR3 in amino acids: CASSLGVLQETQYF. The CDR3 DNA reads TGTGCCAGCAGCTTGGGAGTGTTGCAAGAGACCCAGTACTTC. The full variable domain, completed using reference TRBV5-4 and TRBJ2-5, is ETGVTQSPTHLIKTRGQQVTLRCSSQSGHNTVSWYQQALGQGPQFIFQYYREEENGRGNFPPRFSGLQFPNYSSELNVNALELDDSALYLCASSLGVLQETQYFGPGTRLLVL.

The rearrangement joins TRBV5-4 to TRBJ2-1; weak D call: TRBD1 (8 bases). This CDR3 has 15 residues. Germline CDR1 reads SGHNT; CDR2 reads YYREEE (reference sequence). V lost 1 base, J lost 15 bases, and 23 bases lay in between. This chain's CDR3 is CASSLQKGQGGSRFF. The CDR3 DNA follows: TGTGCCAGCAGCTTGCAAAAAGGACAGGGAGGGAGCAGGTTCTTC.

The chain joins TRBV7-2 to TRBJ1-6; no definite D call. Germline V gene lookup returns CDR1 SGHTA and CDR2 FQGNSA. The V end was cut by 6 bases, the J end by 6 bases, with 15 bases between. The CDR3 contains 15 residues. The CDR3 protein is CASRPAPSGNSPLHF. As DNA, the CDR3 is TGTGCCAGCAGACCTGCCCCAAGCGGTAATTCACCCCTCCACTTT.

This chain uses TRBV19 with TRBJ2-3, with TRBD2 matching 7 bases. V was pared by 2 bases and J by 3 bases, with 11 bases of the junction left unmatched. The CDR3 runs 17 residues. Germline V lookup: CDR1 LNHDA, CDR2 SQIVND (reference sequence). In nucleotides, the CDR3 is TGTGCCAGTAGTATAACGAGGAAGCGGGGAAGGACAGATACGCAGTATTTT. This sequence encodes CASSITRKRGRTDTQYF.

The CDR3 nucleotides read TGTGCCAGCAGCGCCGGGACAGGGCACTATGGCTACACCTTC. This codes for CASSAGTGHYGYTF. This chain links TRBV9 with TRBJ1-2; 9 bases fit TRBD1. The germline gives CDR1 SGDLS, CDR2 YYNGEE. The CDR3 is 14 amino acids. Losses at the gene ends were 3 bases for V and 3 bases for J; bases not matched to a gene: 3.

The chain joins TRBV28 to TRBJ1-2, with D hard to call. This CDR3 contains 11 residues. The V end was cut by 3 bases, the J end by 8 bases, with 7 bases between. Germline V gene lookup returns CDR1 MDHEN and CDR2 SYDVKM. The CDR3 DNA is TGTGCCAGCAGTTTGTCTATGGGCTACACCTTC. Translating it yields CASSLSMGYTF.